Detailed here is one TCR beta chain. Losses at the gene ends were 5 bases for V and 5 bases for J; bases not matched to a gene: 5. Looked up from germline, CDR1 is DFQATT and CDR2 is SNEGSKA (reference sequence). The length of the CDR3 is 14 residues. Via MiXCR, TCRdb re-called the RT-PCR reads, giving one row per CDR3 protein. The table includes around 700,000 distinct CDR3 sequences, 12% to 15% detected once. The clonotype was recovered from a female donor in good health, serving as a healthy control. The specimen was memory CD4+ T cells from blood. The rearrangement links TRBV20-1 to TRBJ2-1; 11 bases agree with TRBD2. CDR3 region: CSAPFSGRDNEQFF. The CDR3 DNA follows: TGCAGTGCTCCGTTTAGCGGGAGGGACAATGAGCAGTTCTTC.